The sequence of this TCR beta chain was determined in a study of stem cell transplantation in POMP-related autoinflammatory disease. The CDR3 contains 15 residues. V lost 0 bases and J lost 7, with 12 bases in between. The germline CDR1 and CDR2 sequences are SGHTA and FQGTGA. Study-wide points: PRAID patients trended toward lower TRB diversity and higher clonality in all analyzed T-cell subsets.

On this clone: Its target is unknown.

Here immunoSEQ multiplex PCR was the method, and the copy in TCRdb shows in-frame clones only, minus some. The repertoire holds more than 9,000 clones, with roughly three quarters as singletons. The chain links TRBV7-3 to TRBJ2-2; D gene ambiguous. The material sequenced was CD4+ T cells from PBMCs, taken after stem cell transplantation. This TCR was sampled from a human patient with POMP-related autoinflammation and immune dysregulation (PRAID). Some T cells may have originated in the graft donor. The CDR3 sequence is CASSLTPLIGGELFF. As DNA, the CDR3 is TGTGCCAGCAGCTTAACACCCTTGATTGGCGGGGAGCTGTTTTTT.